This T cell receptor (beta chain) appears in the sequencing data of a study of blood T cell repertoires in COVID-19. As for the study in general: Donors in the United States, Italy and Spain gave samples during acute or convalescent COVID-19.

This clone was recorded once. Authors' methods: Amplification from reference gene primers served as the basis for estimated nucleated cell counts. Measured with immunoSEQ multiplex PCR; TCRdb has only the in-frame clones, and not every one. The V and J calls and clone size were taken over from that table, and D and trimming were inferred from the DNA. The table has 150,000 to 200,000 clones, about four fifths seen once. Germline CDR1 and CDR2: PRHDT and FYEKMQ (reference sequence). V gave up 5 bases and J gave up 3 bases, with 19 bases separating them. This CDR3 has 16 amino acids. The chain couples TRBV13 to TRBJ1-1; possibly TRBD1 for D (5 bases). The sample was peripheral blood. The sequence came from a woman at least 80 years old with COVID-19, enrolled during active disease. The CDR3 coding sequence is TGTGCCAGCAGCCCCCCCCCGGGGGATGGGGACACTGAAGCTTTCTTT. This translates into CASSPPPGDGDTEAFF.